One and the same sample provided the 25 T cell receptor beta chains below, sequenced in a study of T cell repertoires in cytomegalovirus infection. TCRdb called the reads again in MiXCR, with one record for every CDR3 protein. The sample lists around 100,000 distinct CDR3 sequences, roughly a quarter occurring once. The sample taken for sequencing was CD8+ T cells from PBMCs. Receptors originate from a human donor in good health (CMV status not recorded). Some clones in this sample may be carry-over from other donors' samples.

This clonotype appeared a few times. The chain carries TRBV28 and TRBJ2-3; D is perhaps TRBD1 or TRBD2 (6 bases each). CDR3 length equals 15 residues. Trimming cost V 2 bases and J 7 bases, with 16 bases left between them. Per the germline V gene, CDR1 is MDHEN and CDR2 is SYDVKM. In DNA, the CDR3 is TGTGCCAGCAGTTTAGAGCCCGAGGGGGGCTATACGCAGTATTTT. Translation gives CASSLEPEGGYTQYF.

The J gene is TRBJ2-7, the V gene TRBV7-9; weak D call: TRBD2 (6 bases). Per the germline V gene, CDR1 is SEHNR and CDR2 is FQNEAQ (reference sequence). The CDR3 covers 13 residues. V lost 5 bases, J lost 7 bases, and 15 bases lay in between. CDR3 region: CASSHGSRGEQYF. CDR3 in DNA: TGTGCCAGCAGCCACGGGAGCCGGGGTGAGCAGTACTTC.

This clonotype was detected many times. The chain carries TRBV7-2 and TRBJ1-1, with 10 bases identical to TRBD1. Trimming cost V 4 bases and J 5 bases; bases outside gene matches: 7. This CDR3 is 15 amino acids long. The V gene's germline CDR1 is SGHTA and CDR2 FQGNSA. CDR3 residues: CASSSGQGQWTEAFF. DNA for the CDR3: TGTGCCAGCAGCTCGGGACAGGGGCAGTGGACTGAAGCTTTCTTT.

This clonotype was observed at least ten times. DNA of the CDR3: TGTGCCAGCAGCAACGAGCCGAAGACAGGGTTTGGTACTGGGGCCAACGTCCTGACTTTC. This sequence encodes CASSNEPKTGFGTGANVLTF. The chain has TRBV11-1 and TRBJ2-6, with TRBD1 matching over 7 bases. V lost 5 bases and J lost 2; bases outside the gene matches: 18. The CDR3 runs 20 residues. The germline gives CDR1 SGHAT, CDR2 FQDESV (reference sequence).

This clonotype showed up just a few times. J is TRBJ2-4 and V is TRBV20-1; TRBD1 or TRBD2 may be the D gene (6 bases each). The CDR3 sequence is 14 residues long. Trimming took 3 bases from V and 0 from J, leaving 9 bases between them. The germline CDR1 and CDR2 sequences are DFQATT and SNEGSKA (reference sequence). The CDR3 protein is CSASGGPAKNIQYF. The DNA for the CDR3 is TGCAGTGCTAGCGGGGGCCCAGCCAAAAACATTCAGTACTTC.

Written as DNA, the CDR3 is TGTGCCAGCAGTTTTTCTCCTGCAGATACGCAGTATTTT. Protein: CASSFSPADTQYF. The chain uses TRBV7-3 and TRBJ2-3, with D unresolved. Germline V gene sequence: CDR1 SGHTA, CDR2 FQGTGA. The CDR3 has 13 residues. V lost 6 bases to trimming and J lost 4 bases, with 11 bases between them.

The rearrangement links TRBV5-4 to TRBJ2-7; TRBD2 matches at 8 bases. The germline V gene encodes CDR1 SGHNT and CDR2 YYREEE (reference sequence). This CDR3 spans 15 amino acids. With 1 base clipped from V and 3 bases from J, the junction kept 6 bases outside the gene matches. For the CDR3, the DNA is TGTGCCAGCAGCTTGCTCGCGGGAGGAATCTACGAGCAGTACTTC. Residues: CASSLLAGGIYEQYF.

This clonotype was picked up many times. V is TRBV28 and J is TRBJ2-7, with TRBD2 as a possible D gene (5 bases). The CDR3 has 11 amino acids. V was cut by 6 bases and J by 4 bases, with 7 bases left in between. Germline CDR1 reads MDHEN; CDR2 reads SYDVKM. CDR3 in amino acids: CASRGGYEQYF. CDR3 bases: TGTGCCAGCAGAGGAGGATACGAGCAGTACTTC.

This clonotype has a handful of counts. The J gene is TRBJ2-7, the V gene TRBV28; 9 bases are shared with TRBD1. The trim removed 10 bases at V and 3 bases at J, leaving 4 bases unmatched. The CDR3 has 12 residues. The germline gives CDR1 MDHEN, CDR2 SYDVKM. For the CDR3, the DNA is TGTGCCATCCGGGACAGGGTCTACGAGCAGTACTTC. Translation gives CAIRDRVYEQYF.

Details on this clonotype: This may stem from a read error, because a much larger clone lies one nucleotide away. The chain links TRBV15 to TRBJ2-3; D is ambiguous. Germline V gene lookup returns CDR1 LNHNV and CDR2 YYDKDF (reference sequence). The CDR3 length is 15 residues. As DNA, the CDR3 is TGTGTCACCAGCAGAACAGTCGTCCCGATAGATACGCAGTATTTT. Translating gives CVTSRTVVPIDTQYF.

There are many counts of this clonotype. The J gene is TRBJ1-5, the V gene TRBV28; D is uncertain. This CDR3 comprises 14 residues. V was clipped by 6 bases and J by 2 bases, with 11 bases between them. The germline V gene encodes CDR1 MDHEN and CDR2 SYDVKM. CDR3 nucleotide sequence: TGTGCCAGCAGACCCTTCCAGGGCAATCAGCCCCAGCATTTT. It specifies CASRPFQGNQPQHF.

The chain joins TRBV29-1 to TRBJ1-1; TRBD1 matches at 7 bases. The CDR3 runs 15 residues. V was clipped by 1 base and J by 4 bases; unmatched bases: 9. Germline V gene data show CDR1 as SQVTM and CDR2 as ANQGSEA. The CDR3 DNA follows: TGCAGCGTTGAAGTTGGGACAGTCTTAGTCACTGAAGCTTTCTTT. Its protein product is CSVEVGTVLVTEAFF.

This clonotype was counted at least ten times. The V gene is TRBV29-1, the J gene TRBJ1-3; D is possibly TRBD1 (6 bases). The CDR3 totals 14 residues. The ends were cut back, 1 base at V and 0 bases at J, with 7 bases in the middle. Germline CDR1 and CDR2: SQVTM and ANQGSEA. The DNA for the CDR3 is TGCAGCGTTGAAGCAGGGGTCTCTGGAAACACCATATATTTT. Its protein is CSVEAGVSGNTIYF.

This clonotype was seen more than once but under ten times. V gene TRBV6-2 or TRBV6-3 combines with J gene TRBJ1-1; 7 positions agree with TRBD1. The CDR3 spans 15 residues. Germline CDR1 reads MNHEY; CDR2 reads SVGEGT. Unmatched junction bases numbered 5, after V lost 3 bases and J lost 1 base. CDR3 loop: CASSYAGQTNTEAFF. Written as DNA, the CDR3 is TGTGCCAGCAGTTATGCGGGACAGACGAACACTGAAGCTTTCTTT.

This clonotype was detected ten times or more. This chain connects TRBV7-9 to TRBJ2-7, with 9 bases matching TRBD1. The CDR3 loop spans 17 amino acids. CDR1 and CDR2 (germline): SEHNR, FQNEAQ (reference sequence). V shed 5 bases, J shed 5 bases, and the junction held 16 bases outside the gene matches. The chain's CDR3 is CASSAGQGSLLSHEQYF. The CDR3 bases are TGTGCCAGCAGCGCGGGACAGGGAAGCCTTCTGTCCCACGAGCAGTACTTC.

This chain uses TRBV7-9 with TRBJ1-2; D is unclear. Germline CDR1 is SEHNR and CDR2 is FQNEAQ (reference sequence). Between the trimmed V and J ends, which lost 5 bases and 5 bases, there was a span of 15 bases. The CDR3 totals 14 residues. The CDR3: CASSPGETFYGYTF. DNA of the CDR3: TGTGCCAGCAGCCCTGGAGAGACATTTTATGGCTACACCTTC.

The chain is built from TRBV2 and TRBJ2-1, with 9 bases aligning to TRBD1. The V and J ends lost 5 bases and 4 bases, in that order; junction bases with no gene match: 3. Germline V gene sequence: CDR1 SNHLY, CDR2 FYNNEI. The CDR3 totals 14 residues. CDR3 coding DNA: TGTGCCAGCAGTACGGGACAGGGTTACAATGAGCAGTTCTTC. Amino acids: CASSTGQGYNEQFF. Drawing the rest from reference TRBV2 and TRBJ2-1, the complete variable domain is EPEVTQTPSHQVTQMGQEVILRCVPISNHLYFYWYRQILGQKVEFLVSFYNNEISEKSEIFDDQFSVERPDGSNFTLKIRSTKLEDSAMYFCASSTGQGYNEQFFGPGTRLTVL.

The V call is TRBV7-9, the J call TRBJ2-1; possible D gene TRBD1, 6 bases. The V and J ends lost 1 base and 8 bases respectively, with 9 bases between them. CDR1 and CDR2 from the germline V gene are SEHNR and FQNEAQ (reference sequence). CDR3 length: 13 residues. DNA of the CDR3: TGTGCCAGCAGCTTAGGGGGGCTGGATGAGCAGTTCTTC. As protein: CASSLGGLDEQFF.

This clonotype came up many times. This chain uses TRBV7-9 with TRBJ2-3; D might be TRBD1 or TRBD2, each matching 6 bases. The CDR3 extends over 15 amino acids. V lost 3 bases and J lost 0, with 10 bases in between. Germline V gives CDR1 SEHNR, CDR2 FQNEAQ (reference sequence). The chain's CDR3 is CASSFRGRSTDTQYF. CDR3 in DNA: TGTGCCAGCAGCTTCCGGGGGCGAAGCACAGATACGCAGTATTTT.

J is TRBJ2-5 and V is TRBV20-1; 13 nucleotides line up with TRBD2. This CDR3 region has 15 residues. Germline V gene lookup returns CDR1 DFQATT and CDR2 SNEGSKA (reference sequence). Unmatched junction bases numbered 4, after V lost 2 bases and J lost 4 bases. CDR3 DNA: TGCAGTGCTAGATCCGGACTAGCGGGAGCAGAGACCCAGTACTTC. Protein product: CSARSGLAGAETQYF.

This clonotype was seen only a few times. The rearrangement joins TRBV19 to TRBJ2-1; no reliable D call. Trimming shortened V by 1 base and J by 0 bases, and 4 bases separated the two germline ends. CDR1 and CDR2 from the germline V gene are LNHDA and SQIVND (reference sequence). The CDR3 runs 14 residues. In DNA, the CDR3 is TGTGCCAGTAGTATAGGTCTCTCCTACAATGAGCAGTTCTTC. It specifies CASSIGLSYNEQFF.

This clonotype has at least ten counts. V usage is TRBV7-2 and J usage is TRBJ2-1; 12 bases align to TRBD2. V dropped 1 base and J dropped 1; count of bases not matched to a gene: 5. The CDR3 covers 18 residues. In germline, CDR1 is SGHTA, CDR2 FQGNSA. The CDR3 DNA follows: TGTGCCAGCAGCTTAGAACTAGCGGGAGGAAGGTCCTACAATGAGCAGTTCTTC. It encodes CASSLELAGGRSYNEQFF.

The chain joins TRBV11-3 to TRBJ2-2, with 9 bases identical to TRBD1. The CDR3 has 16 residues. Germline V lookup: CDR1 SGHNT, CDR2 YENEEA. With V trimmed by 5 bases and J by 3 bases, 7 bases remained unmatched. CDR3 amino acids: CASSRTGELYTGELFF. The CDR3 DNA reads as TGTGCCAGCAGCCGGACAGGGGAGCTCTACACCGGGGAGCTGTTTTTT.

This clonotype was seen a few times. In DNA, the CDR3 is TGTGCCAGCAGTCCATCAACTGGGCTAGCGGGGTATGAGGATACGCAGTATTTT. Translating it yields CASSPSTGLAGYEDTQYF. The V call is TRBV7-8, the J call TRBJ2-3; 9 bases fit TRBD2. V shed 6 bases, J shed 6 bases, and the junction held 19 bases outside the gene matches. CDR3 length equals 18 residues. Germline CDR1 is SGHVS and CDR2 is FQNEAQ.

The chain joins TRBV13 to TRBJ2-1, with 7 bases lining up with TRBD1. Germline CDR1 reads PRHDT; CDR2 reads FYEKMQ (reference sequence). CDR3 length equals 15 residues. V trimming: 6 bases; J trimming: 5 bases; junction bases outside the gene matches: 10. CDR3 protein: CASSRGQAVDNEQFF. CDR3 DNA sequence: TGTGCCAGCAGTCGAGGACAGGCTGTCGACAATGAGCAGTTCTTC.